Below, 20 T cell receptor beta chains from the same sample are listed, as sequenced in a study of CD8 T cells in Susac syndrome. An amount of RNA that ranged from roughly 0.5 to 1 ug was reverse transcribed with random hexamers. TCRdb used MiXCR to reprocess the immunoSEQ multiplex PCR reads, holding one entry per CDR3 protein. The data contain 200,000 to 250,000 distinct CDR3 sequences, more than 85% of them singletons. Material for sequencing was CD8+ T cells from PBMCs. These receptors were obtained from a human donor with multiple sclerosis.

V gene TRBV12-3 or TRBV12-4 combines with J gene TRBJ2-3; maybe TRBD1 (6 bases). The CDR3 spans 14 residues. V was cut by 4 bases and J by 0 bases, with 8 bases left in between. The CDR3 spells CASSSDRSTDTQYF. The CDR3 DNA reads as TGTGCCAGCAGTTCCGACAGGAGCACAGATACGCAGTATTTT.

The rearrangement links TRBV15 to TRBJ1-5; possibly TRBD1 for D (6 bases). The CDR3 consists of 15 residues. Trimming shortened V by 1 base and J by 5 bases, and 12 bases separated the two germline ends. Germline assignment: CDR1 LNHNV and CDR2 YYDKDF (reference sequence). DNA for the CDR3: TGTGCCACCAGCAGAGTCATAAGGGGGGATCAGCCCCAGCATTTT. This gives the protein CATSRVIRGDQPQHF.

In the case of this clonotype: One end of the junction fails to match germline, which may point to a read error. V is TRBV20-1 and J is TRBJ2-7, with 9 nucleotides matching TRBD1. Germline V gene lookup returns CDR1 DFQATT and CDR2 SNEGSKA (reference sequence). This CDR3 has 15 amino acids. CDR3 sequence: CSARGPGQGHYEQYF. CDR3 nucleotide sequence: TGCAGTGCGAGAGGTCCTGGACAGGGGCACTACGAGCAGTACTTC.

The chain combines TRBV20-1 with TRBJ1-5; 9 bases align to TRBD1. From germline, CDR1 is DFQATT and CDR2 SNEGSKA (reference sequence). CDR3 size: 16 residues. With 0 bases clipped from V and 5 bases from J, the junction kept 8 bases outside the gene matches. CDR3 nucleotide sequence: TGCAGTGCTAGAGATCGGGACAGGGTTGGTCATCAGCCCCAGCATTTT. It codes for CSARDRDRVGHQPQHF.

The rearrangement joins TRBV4-3 to TRBJ1-5, with D unresolved. Germline-derived CDR1 and CDR2 are LGHNA and YSLEER. With 1 base removed from V and 4 bases from J, the gap between germline ends came to 8 bases. The CDR3 is 14 amino acids. The CDR3 sequence: CASSQGVRNQPQHF. The CDR3, as DNA: TGCGCCAGCAGCCAAGGGGTTCGGAATCAGCCCCAGCATTTT.

This clonotype appeared once. The chain combines TRBV20-1 with TRBJ2-2, with TRBD2 identical over 12 bases. The germline V gene encodes CDR1 DFQATT and CDR2 SNEGSKA (reference sequence). CDR3 length equals 16 residues. The ends lost 0 bases at V and 6 bases at J; junction bases unmatched: 5. This CDR3 reads CSARDLAGGHAGELFF. The CDR3 DNA sequence: TGCAGTGCTAGAGATCTAGCGGGGGGGCACGCCGGGGAGCTGTTTTTT.

J is TRBJ1-1 and V is TRBV3-1, with D hard to call. V was clipped by 0 bases and J by 8 bases, with 13 bases between them. The CDR3 contains 14 residues. In germline, CDR1 is LGHDT, CDR2 YNNKEL (reference sequence). In DNA form, the CDR3 reads TGTGCCAGCAGCCAAGACTCGGCTGAACAAGAAGCTTTCTTT. Residues: CASSQDSAEQEAFF.

In nucleotides, the CDR3 is TGTGCCAGCAGCGCTTCCGGGACCTCCGTGGGTGAGCAGTACTTC. Residues: CASSASGTSVGEQYF. The chain couples TRBV7-9 to TRBJ2-7; perhaps D is TRBD1 or TRBD2 (5 bases each). Germline-derived CDR1 and CDR2 are SEHNR and FQNEAQ (reference sequence). V was shortened by 5 bases and J by 7 bases, with 21 bases between the two germline ends. The CDR3 totals 15 residues.

The rearrangement links TRBV30 to TRBJ2-7; D is possibly TRBD1 (6 bases). CDR3 size: 14 residues. The ends were cut back, 4 bases at V and 3 bases at J, with 16 bases in the middle. Germline V CDR1 and CDR2: GTSNPN, SVGIG (reference sequence). In nucleotides, the CDR3 is TGTGCCTGGACCGGAAGGGGGAAGAGCTACGAGCAGTACTTC. It specifies CAWTGRGKSYEQYF. Looking up the rest from reference TRBV30 and TRBJ2-7 gives the full variable domain: SQTIHQWPATLVQPVGSPLSLECTVEGTSNPNLYWYRQAAGRGLQLLFYSVGIGQISSEVPQNLSASRPQDRQFILSSKKLLLSDSGFYLCAWTGRGKSYEQYFGPGTRLTVT.

The chain carries TRBV4-1 and TRBJ2-2; D may correspond to TRBD1 or TRBD2 (5 bases each). The CDR3 runs to 16 residues. Germline V gives CDR1 MGHRA, CDR2 YSYEKL. The V end was cut by 6 bases, the J end by 5 bases, with 19 bases between. Here the CDR3 reads CASSMIPGTPTGELFF. The DNA for the CDR3 is TGCGCCAGCAGTATGATCCCCGGGACCCCAACCGGGGAGCTGTTTTTT.

This rearrangement joins TRBV7-9 to TRBJ1-2; 7 nucleotides match TRBD1. The CDR3 is 17 residues long. The germline gives CDR1 SEHNR, CDR2 FQNEAQ (reference sequence). J was trimmed by 4 bases and V by 4 bases; bases with no gene match: 15. CDR3 sequence reads: CASSYQDRINPTYGYTF. The CDR3 nucleotides are TGTGCCAGCAGCTACCAGGACAGGATTAACCCCACCTATGGCTACACCTTC.

The CDR3 DNA is TGTGCCAGCAGCCAAGATGAAACCAGCTCCTACGAGCAGTACTTC. Its translation is CASSQDETSSYEQYF. The chain is built from TRBV4-2 and TRBJ2-7, with D unclear. Trimming took off 0 bases at V and 0 bases at J, with 9 bases between the two ends. The length of the CDR3 is 15 residues. The V gene's germline CDR1 is LGHNA and CDR2 YNFKEQ.

The chain employs TRBV7-9 and TRBJ2-7, with 11 positions matching TRBD2. There are 15 residues in the CDR3. Germline values: CDR1 SEHNR, CDR2 FQNEAQ (reference sequence). V lost 3 bases to trimming and J lost 4 bases; unmatched junction nucleotides: 5. Written as DNA, the CDR3 is TGTGCCAGCAGCTTCACACTAGCGGGAGATTACGAGCAGTACTTC. Translated, it gives CASSFTLAGDYEQYF.

This chain joins TRBV5-6 and TRBJ2-7, with D maybe TRBD2 (5 bases). Germline loops: CDR1 SGHDT, CDR2 YYEEEE. Trimming removed 0 bases at V and 5 bases at J, with 9 bases between. The CDR3 spans 13 residues. CDR3: CASSLGGPHEQYF. The DNA for the CDR3 is TGTGCCAGCAGCTTGGGAGGGCCCCACGAGCAGTACTTC.

The genes are TRBV7-6 and TRBJ2-1; 9 positions agree with TRBD2. CDR1 is SGHVS and CDR2 is FNYEAQ in the germline V gene. The length of the CDR3 is 16 residues. The ends lost 5 bases at V and 5 bases at J; junction bases unmatched: 10. This chain's CDR3 is CASSPIAGEGHNEQFF. CDR3 nucleotide sequence: TGTGCCAGCAGCCCAATAGCGGGAGAGGGGCACAATGAGCAGTTCTTC.

V gene TRBV20-1 combines with J gene TRBJ2-7, with 8 bases fitting TRBD2. In germline, CDR1 is DFQATT, CDR2 SNEGSKA (reference sequence). With V trimmed by 0 bases and J by 2 bases, 3 bases remained unmatched. This CDR3 comprises 14 residues. CDR3 DNA: TGCAGTGCTAGAGATTCGGGAGGGCCCTACGAGCAGTACTTC. It encodes CSARDSGGPYEQYF.

The J gene is TRBJ1-1, the V gene TRBV19; a weak D match, TRBD1 (5 bases). V was shortened by 6 bases and J by 1 base, with 18 bases between the two germline ends. The CDR3 is 16 residues long. CDR1 LNHDA and CDR2 SQIVND come from the germline V gene (reference sequence). The CDR3 sequence is CASRPRDGAPNTEAFF. CDR3 nucleotide sequence: TGTGCCAGTAGACCCCGTGACGGGGCCCCGAACACTGAAGCTTTCTTT.

The rearrangement joins TRBV6-5 to TRBJ1-2; the match to TRBD1 covers 7 bases. Trimming took 6 bases from V and 3 from J; bases not matched to a gene: 7. The CDR3 has 14 residues. CDR1 is MNHEY, CDR2 SVGAGI, per germline. Written as DNA, the CDR3 is TGTGCCAGCAGGGGTACAGGGGTTCACTATGGCTACACCTTC. It translates to CASRGTGVHYGYTF.

The chain has TRBV7-9 and TRBJ1-1; D gene ambiguous. This CDR3 is built from 12 residues. Trimming cost V 5 bases and J 3 bases, with 7 bases left between them. Germline V lookup: CDR1 SEHNR, CDR2 FQNEAQ (reference sequence). The CDR3 DNA follows: TGTGCCAGCAGCACTTGGGACACTGAAGCTTTCTTT. Protein: CASSTWDTEAFF.

DNA for the CDR3: TGTGCCAGCACCCAAAGCCCCCCCTATGGCTACACCTTC. Its translation: CASTQSPPYGYTF. The chain couples TRBV12-3 or TRBV12-4 to TRBJ1-2; the D is unclear. The ends were cut back, 7 bases at V and 4 bases at J, with 13 bases in the middle. The CDR3 spans 13 residues.